The next 19 T cell receptor beta chains were all read from a single sample in a study of CD8+CD57+ T cells in acquired aplastic anemia. TCR beta VDJ combinations and CDR3 sequences were profiled from genomic DNA. Each CDR3 protein is one row after TCRdb ran MiXCR on the reads. The sample shows just over 400,000 distinct CDR3 sequences, around 72% of them seen only once. The sequenced sample consisted of sorted CD4+, CD8+, or CD8+CD57+ T cells (not recorded which) from PBMCs. These receptors were obtained from a human donor in good health, serving as a control.

Of note for this clonotype: Here the CDR3 omits its conserved ending phenylalanine or tryptophan, so a read error is the likely source. This chain uses TRBV10-3 with TRBJ1-6, with 9 positions matching TRBD1. CDR1 is ENHRY, CDR2 SYGVKD, per germline. This CDR3 is 17 amino acids long. The CDR3 here is CAIRLGQGDSYTSPLHC. CDR3 DNA: TGTGCCATCAGATTGGGACAGGGCGACTCCTATACTTCACCCCTCCACTGT.

This chain links TRBV7-2 with TRBJ1-2; D perhaps matches TRBD1 (5 bases). The ends were cut back, 0 bases at V and 4 bases at J, with 12 bases in the middle. Looked up from germline, CDR1 is SGHTA and CDR2 is FQGNSA. This CDR3 comprises 15 residues. The CDR3 nucleotides are TGTGCCAGCAGCTTAGCGTCGGGGCAAAGCTATGGCTACACCTTC. Translating gives CASSLASGQSYGYTF.

This chain uses TRBV20-1 with TRBJ1-1; D is undetermined. Trimming removed 3 bases at V and 0 bases at J, with 11 bases between. The CDR3 runs 14 residues. CDR1 and CDR2 (germline): DFQATT, SNEGSKA (reference sequence). For the CDR3, the DNA is TGCAGTGCTAGGACGAGACGAGTGAACACTGAAGCTTTCTTT. Translated, it gives CSARTRRVNTEAFF.

As for this clonotype: Possible read error: a much larger clone is one base away. The rearrangement links TRBV6-2 or TRBV6-3 to TRBJ1-4, with TRBD1 identical over 9 bases. The CDR3 is 15 amino acids. The germline V gene has CDR1 MNHEY and CDR2 SVGEGT. The CDR3 DNA is TGTGCCAGCAGTTACCAACAGGGGGCCAGGGAAAAACTGTCTTTT. This sequence encodes CASSYQQGAREKLSF.

This clonotype has a count of ten or more. V usage is TRBV20-1 and J usage is TRBJ2-1, with D unresolved. V lost 0 bases, J lost 11 bases, and 14 bases lay in between. The CDR3 runs 13 residues. Germline V gives CDR1 DFQATT, CDR2 SNEGSKA (reference sequence). CDR3 amino acids: CSAREPRIVKQFF. CDR3 sequence (DNA): TGCAGTGCTAGAGAACCAAGGATTGTAAAGCAGTTCTTC.

Comment on this clonotype: This may be a read error, as it is one base from a much larger clone. The chain links TRBV6-5 to TRBJ2-5; maybe TRBD1 (5 bases). Between the trimmed V and J ends, which lost 7 bases and 4 bases, there was a span of 22 bases. There are 16 residues in the CDR3. Germline values: CDR1 MNHEY, CDR2 SVGAGI. CDR3 sequence reads: CASTLVGLSGRETQYF. Here the CDR3 DNA reads TGTGCCAGCACCCTCGTGGGGCTTTCAGGGCGAGAGACCCAGTACTTC.

As for this clonotype: A clone one base away is much larger, so this may be a read error. The V and J genes are TRBV5-4 and TRBJ2-1, with D possibly being TRBD1 or TRBD2 (5 bases each). The CDR3 spans 14 residues. Trimming removed 0 bases at V and 7 bases at J, with 11 bases between. CDR1 SGHNT and CDR2 YYREEE come from the germline V gene (reference sequence). DNA of the CDR3: TGTGCCAGCAGCTTGGCGGGGCCTCCGAATGAGCAGTTCTTC. Translation gives CASSLAGPPNEQFF.

This sequence joins TRBV10-2 and TRBJ2-3; D is possibly TRBD2 (5 bases). The J call may be faulty, since TRBJ2-7 better matches the DNA end. This CDR3 comprises 14 residues. The germline V gene has CDR1 WSHSY and CDR2 SAAADI. The CDR3 reads CASRRTPSQETQYF. The CDR3 DNA follows: TGCGCCAGCCGCCGGACTCCATCCCAAGAGACGCAGTACTTC.

For the CDR3, the DNA is TGCAGTGCTACCTGGGACAGGGGGCGACACGAGCAGTACTTC. Encoded protein: CSATWDRGRHEQYF. This chain links TRBV20-1 with TRBJ2-7; TRBD1 aligns across 12 bases. The CDR3 totals 14 residues. The V gene end was trimmed by 4 bases and the J gene end by 5 bases; junction bases not matched to a gene: 6. Looked up from germline, CDR1 is DFQATT and CDR2 is SNEGSKA (reference sequence).

This clonotype was detected many times. The chain combines TRBV7-2 with TRBJ1-1; possibly TRBD1 for D (5 bases). From germline, CDR1 is SGHTA and CDR2 FQGNSA. V was shortened by 5 bases and J by 7 bases, with 20 bases between the two germline ends. CDR3 length equals 15 residues. The CDR3 spells CASSLMLSTAIEAFF. DNA of the CDR3: TGTGCCAGCAGCCTAATGCTGTCGACAGCAATTGAAGCTTTCTTT.

V is TRBV7-9 and J is TRBJ2-1; D gene ambiguous. The closer fit of TRBJ2-7 to the DNA end suggests the J call may be wrong. From germline, CDR1 is SEHNR and CDR2 FQNEAQ (reference sequence). The CDR3 consists of 12 residues. This CDR3 is CASSIERYEQYF. DNA for the CDR3: TGTGCCAGCAGCATCGAAAGATACGAGCAGTACTTC.

The rearrangement joins TRBV25-1 to TRBJ1-2; no reliable D call. Trimming stripped 1 base from V and 2 bases from J, with 5 bases between. This CDR3 spans 13 amino acids. In germline, CDR1 is MGHDK, CDR2 SYGVNS. DNA for the CDR3: TGTGCCAGCAGTGAATTGGTGAACTATGGCTACACCTTC. It yields the protein CASSELVNYGYTF.

The chain joins TRBV20-1 to TRBJ1-2, with D possibly matching TRBD1 (5 bases). Trimming cost V 1 base and J 5 bases, with 11 bases left between them. The CDR3 contains 13 residues. Germline values: CDR1 DFQATT, CDR2 SNEGSKA (reference sequence). CDR3 loop: CSARGQGFYGYTF. The CDR3 DNA reads TGCAGTGCTAGAGGGCAGGGCTTTTATGGCTACACCTTC.

The rearrangement uses TRBV30 and TRBJ1-2; possible D gene TRBD1, 5 bases. Germline assignment: CDR1 GTSNPN and CDR2 SVGIG (reference sequence). The CDR3 sequence is 14 residues long. V gave up 3 bases and J gave up 3 bases, with 14 bases separating them. The CDR3 DNA sequence: TGTGCCTGGAGAGATGGGGGAGGATACTATGGCTACACCTTC. This gives the protein CAWRDGGGYYGYTF.

The rearrangement joins TRBV5-1 to TRBJ2-1; D is perhaps TRBD1 or TRBD2 (6 bases each). CDR1 SGHRS and CDR2 YFSETQ come from the germline V gene. The CDR3 contains 13 residues. Trimming shortened V by 0 bases and J by 11 bases, and 12 bases separated the two germline ends. The DNA for the CDR3 is TGCGCCAGCAGCTTGGTTCGGGGGCCGAAGCAGTTCTTC. It encodes CASSLVRGPKQFF.

The chain couples TRBV2 to TRBJ2-2; 9 bases are a match to TRBD1. Germline V gene sequence: CDR1 SNHLY, CDR2 FYNNEI. V was clipped by 3 bases and J by 16 bases; unmatched bases: 21. The CDR3 runs to 17 residues. CDR3 sequence: CASSEGPGTGNTGGPFF. The CDR3 nucleotides are TGTGCCAGCAGTGAGGGTCCCGGGACAGGGAACACCGGGGGGCCGTTTTTT.

The chain has TRBV12-3 or TRBV12-4 and TRBJ2-7, with D possibly TRBD2 on 5 matching bases. The V and J ends lost 6 bases and 6 bases respectively, with 15 bases between them. The CDR3 has 13 residues. The CDR3 loop reads CASRGARGGEQYF. CDR3 DNA sequence: TGTGCCAGCAGGGGAGCTCGGGGTGGCGAGCAGTACTTC.

The chain uses TRBV9 and TRBJ1-3; TRBD1 might be the D (5 bases). The CDR3 is 17 residues long. Germline-derived CDR1 and CDR2 are SGDLS and YYNGEE. V shed 2 bases and J shed 8 bases, with 23 bases lying between them. Written as DNA, the CDR3 is TGTGCCAGCAGCGTGTCGGGACTAGTCTACGAGCAGTACACCATATATTTT. This gives the protein CASSVSGLVYEQYTIYF.

This clonotype was picked up one time. The chain uses TRBV4-3 and TRBJ2-6; D is unclear. Germline CDR1 and CDR2: LGHNA and YSLEER. Trimming removed 3 bases from V and 4 bases from J, with 7 bases in between. The CDR3 is made up of 14 amino acids. In DNA, the CDR3 is TGCGCCAGCAGCCAGTCCCGGGGGGCCAACGTCCTGACTTTC. Translated: CASSQSRGANVLTF.